A selection of T cell receptor beta chains follows, all from one sample in a study of blood T cells in healthy people across ages. In TCRdb, the 5' RACE reads were re-called with MiXCR into one record per CDR3 protein. In the table there are some 1.1 million distinct CDR3 sequences, approximately 38% of which are singletons. Source material: blood. These receptor sequences come from a man younger than 35 in good health. CDR3s include the opening cysteine and the closing phenylalanine or tryptophan. D genes are given only for firm matches. Not all rows give a size; the values are once, few, many and, for expanded clones, a class.

CDR3nt: TGCGCCAGCAGCTCGGATGGGCGTAAAGAGACCCAGTACTTC
CDR3aa: CASSSDGRKETQYF
v_gene: TRBV4-1
j_gene: TRBJ2-5
abundance: few
d_gene: -

CDR3nt: TGTGCCGGCACAAGCGGGCAGATGGGCAATCAGCCCCAGCATTTT
CDR3aa: CAGTSGQMGNQPQHF
v_gene: TRBV12-3/TRBV12-4
j_gene: TRBJ1-5
abundance: -
d_gene: -

CDR3nt: TGTGCCAGCACAAAATTCAGCGGGGGAAGCACAGATACGCAGTATTTT
CDR3aa: CASTKFSGGSTDTQYF
v_gene: TRBV27
j_gene: TRBJ2-3
abundance: -
d_gene: TRBD2

CDR3nt: TGTGCCAGCGGCAGGACAGGGGATCAGCCCCAGCATTTT
CDR3aa: CASGRTGDQPQHF
v_gene: TRBV7-2
j_gene: TRBJ1-5
abundance: -
d_gene: TRBD1

CDR3nt: TGCAGTGCAAGGGAGGGGGGCGGCTACAATGAGCAGTTCTTC
CDR3aa: CSAREGGGYNEQFF
v_gene: TRBV20-1
j_gene: TRBJ2-1
abundance: -
d_gene: -

CDR3nt: TGTGCCAGCGGTAGTAACAGGGGCGAGCAGTACTTC
CDR3aa: CASGSNRGEQYF
v_gene: TRBV28
j_gene: TRBJ2-7
abundance: -
d_gene: TRBD1

CDR3nt: TGCAGTGCTAGAGATGGCGGAATGAATCAGCCCCAGCATTTT
CDR3aa: CSARDGGMNQPQHF
v_gene: TRBV20-1
j_gene: TRBJ1-5
abundance: -
d_gene: -

CDR3nt: TGTGCCAGCAGTGAATTGGCAGGAAGCTACACCTTC
CDR3aa: CASSELAGSYTF
v_gene: TRBV2
j_gene: TRBJ1-2
abundance: -
d_gene: -

CDR3nt: TGTGCCAGCAGTTACCCGACAGGGGCTAGTAATTCACCCCTCCACTTT
CDR3aa: CASSYPTGASNSPLHF
v_gene: TRBV6-6
j_gene: TRBJ1-6
abundance: -
d_gene: TRBD1

CDR3nt: TGTGCGGAGGGCCAGGGGGCGACAGATACGCAGTATTTT
CDR3aa: CAEGQGATDTQYF
v_gene: TRBV2
j_gene: TRBJ2-3
abundance: few
d_gene: TRBD1

CDR3nt: TGTGCCTGGATCCTAGGGACTAGCTCCGCTGAGCAGTTCTTC
CDR3aa: CAWILGTSSAEQFF
v_gene: TRBV30
j_gene: TRBJ2-1
abundance: -
d_gene: TRBD2

CDR3nt: TGCGCCAGCAGCCACCCGGCGGCAGGGCAAGGCTACACCTTC
CDR3aa: CASSHPAAGQGYTF
v_gene: TRBV4-3
j_gene: TRBJ1-2
abundance: few
d_gene: -

CDR3nt: TGCGCCAGCAGCCAAACAGGACCTAATGAAAAACTGTTTTTT
CDR3aa: CASSQTGPNEKLFF
v_gene: TRBV4-1
j_gene: TRBJ1-4
abundance: many
d_gene: -

CDR3nt: TGTGCCAGCAGCGTAGTACAGCTCACATACGAGCAGTACTTC
CDR3aa: CASSVVQLTYEQYF
v_gene: TRBV9
j_gene: TRBJ2-7
abundance: -
d_gene: -

CDR3nt: TGCGCCAGCAGCCTTAGCGGGGCCGGCACAGATACGCAGTATTTT
CDR3aa: CASSLSGAGTDTQYF
v_gene: TRBV4-1
j_gene: TRBJ2-3
abundance: -
d_gene: TRBD2

CDR3nt: TGCGCCAGCAGCACTGGACAGGGGGGACAGCCCCAGCATTTT
CDR3aa: CASSTGQGGQPQHF
v_gene: TRBV5-1
j_gene: TRBJ1-5
abundance: -
d_gene: TRBD1

CDR3nt: TGCAGTGCTATAGCGGGGGGAAGCGTCCAAGAGACCCAGTACTTC
CDR3aa: CSAIAGGSVQETQYF
v_gene: TRBV20-1
j_gene: TRBJ2-5
abundance: -
d_gene: TRBD2

CDR3nt: TGCGCCAGCAGCCAGGGACAGGGAGATGAAGCTTTCTTT
CDR3aa: CASSQGQGDEAFF
v_gene: TRBV4-3
j_gene: TRBJ1-1
abundance: -
d_gene: TRBD1

CDR3nt: TGTGCCAGCGGTTTAAAACAGGGTGATCAGCCCCAGCATTTT
CDR3aa: CASGLKQGDQPQHF
v_gene: TRBV12-3/TRBV12-4
j_gene: TRBJ1-5
abundance: -
d_gene: -

CDR3nt: TGTGCCAGCAGTTACGGCACTCCCCGTTCAGGGGAGCTGTTTTTT
CDR3aa: CASSYGTPRSGELFF
v_gene: TRBV6-5
j_gene: TRBJ2-2
abundance: -
d_gene: -

CDR3nt: TGCAGCGTAGGCGCGGGGCAAGATACGCAGTATTTT
CDR3aa: CSVGAGQDTQYF
v_gene: TRBV29-1
j_gene: TRBJ2-3
abundance: -
d_gene: -

CDR3nt: TGCGGTGCGCCCAAGTCGGGGAGCACAGATACGCAGTATTTT
CDR3aa: CGAPKSGSTDTQYF
v_gene: TRBV20-1
j_gene: TRBJ2-3
abundance: -
d_gene: -

CDR3nt: TGTGCCAGCAGCCTTCGACCCGAACTGAACACTGAAGCTTTCTTT
CDR3aa: CASSLRPELNTEAFF
v_gene: TRBV14
j_gene: TRBJ1-1
abundance: -
d_gene: -

CDR3nt: TGTGCCAGCAGCTTGGACACCAACAGGTTCCACCAAGAGACCCAGTACTTC
CDR3aa: CASSLDTNRFHQETQYF
v_gene: TRBV7-2
j_gene: TRBJ2-5
abundance: -
d_gene: -

CDR3nt: TGTGCCAGCAGCGTAGGAGGTAGCTCTGGGGCCAACGTCCTGACTTTC
CDR3aa: CASSVGGSSGANVLTF
v_gene: TRBV9
j_gene: TRBJ2-6
abundance: few
d_gene: -

CDR3nt: TGTGCCAGCAGTTTAATTTACAGGAGCTCCTACAATGAGCAGTTCTTC
CDR3aa: CASSLIYRSSYNEQFF
v_gene: TRBV28
j_gene: TRBJ2-1
abundance: few
d_gene: -

CDR3nt: TGCAGTGCTTCGACAGCTCCCAACACTGAAGCTTTCTTT
CDR3aa: CSASTAPNTEAFF
v_gene: TRBV20-1
j_gene: TRBJ1-1
abundance: -
d_gene: -

CDR3nt: TGTGCCAGCCCTGAACTAGCGGGGGGGTTCAATGAGCAGTTCTTC
CDR3aa: CASPELAGGFNEQFF
v_gene: TRBV6-1
j_gene: TRBJ2-1
abundance: -
d_gene: TRBD2

CDR3nt: TGCGCCAGCAGCCAACGGACTAGCGGGGGGCAATACAATGAGCAGTTCTTC
CDR3aa: CASSQRTSGGQYNEQFF
v_gene: TRBV4-1
j_gene: TRBJ2-1
abundance: few
d_gene: TRBD2

CDR3nt: TGTGCCAGCAGTTTAGATACTAGCGGGGCCCAGACCCAGTACTTC
CDR3aa: CASSLDTSGAQTQYF
v_gene: TRBV27
j_gene: TRBJ2-5
abundance: many
d_gene: TRBD2

CDR3nt: TGTGCCAGCCGTCGACCTGATGAGGATGGCTACACCTTC
CDR3aa: CASRRPDEDGYTF
v_gene: TRBV2
j_gene: TRBJ1-2
abundance: few
d_gene: -

CDR3nt: TGTGCCAGCAGTTACTCGAGCCATGGCCGCTATGGCTACACCTTC
CDR3aa: CASSYSSHGRYGYTF
v_gene: TRBV6-5
j_gene: TRBJ1-2
abundance: -
d_gene: -

CDR3nt: TGTGCCAGTGCCAGGGGGGTGCCGAATTCACCCCTCCACTTT
CDR3aa: CASARGVPNSPLHF
v_gene: TRBV19
j_gene: TRBJ1-6
abundance: -
d_gene: TRBD1

CDR3nt: TGTGCCAGCAGCTCCTCCCGCCCGAAACCTAGCACAGATACGCAGTATTTT
CDR3aa: CASSSSRPKPSTDTQYF
v_gene: TRBV7-9
j_gene: TRBJ2-3
abundance: -
d_gene: -

CDR3nt: TGTGCCAGCAGTTACGGACAGATCAATCAGCCCCAGCATTTT
CDR3aa: CASSYGQINQPQHF
v_gene: TRBV6-2/TRBV6-3
j_gene: TRBJ1-5
abundance: -
d_gene: -

CDR3nt: TGTGCCAGCAGCTTAGCCTACAGGGAGGCGGACACTGAAGCTTTCTTT
CDR3aa: CASSLAYREADTEAFF
v_gene: TRBV7-2
j_gene: TRBJ1-1
abundance: -
d_gene: -

CDR3nt: TGCAGCGGCGTAGGAGGGGAAACTGAAGCTTTCTTT
CDR3aa: CSGVGGETEAFF
v_gene: TRBV29-1
j_gene: TRBJ1-1
abundance: -
d_gene: -

CDR3nt: TGTGCCAGCAGAGGACAGGGGCTTAGCACAGATACGCAGTATTTT
CDR3aa: CASRGQGLSTDTQYF
v_gene: TRBV12-3/TRBV12-4
j_gene: TRBJ2-3
abundance: -
d_gene: TRBD1

CDR3nt: TGTGCTAGTGGTCACAGATACACCCACGAGCAGTACTTC
CDR3aa: CASGHRYTHEQYF
v_gene: TRBV12-5
j_gene: TRBJ2-7
abundance: -
d_gene: -

CDR3nt: TGTGCCAGCAGCTCGACAGGGGGCCCCCCCCCGTATTTT
CDR3aa: CASSSTGGPPPYF
v_gene: TRBV5-5
j_gene: TRBJ2-3
abundance: -
d_gene: TRBD1

CDR3nt: TGCAGTGCTAGAGATCACAGGTCCTATGGCTACACCTTC
CDR3aa: CSARDHRSYGYTF
v_gene: TRBV20-1
j_gene: TRBJ1-2
abundance: -
d_gene: -

CDR3nt: TGTGCCAGCAGTTCCCTCTCCGGGACAACAGATTCCCGCTATGGCTACACCTTC
CDR3aa: CASSSLSGTTDSRYGYTF
v_gene: TRBV6-5
j_gene: TRBJ1-2
abundance: few
d_gene: -

CDR3nt: TGCAGTGCTAGAGACCAGGGGCCGGACACTGAAGCTTTCTTT
CDR3aa: CSARDQGPDTEAFF
v_gene: TRBV20-1
j_gene: TRBJ1-1
abundance: many
d_gene: -

CDR3nt: TGTGCCATCAGTCGTAATGCAGATACGCAGTATTTT
CDR3aa: CAISRNADTQYF
v_gene: TRBV10-3
j_gene: TRBJ2-3
abundance: -
d_gene: -

CDR3nt: TGTGCCACCGAAACAGGGGTGAATCAGCCCCAGCATTTT
CDR3aa: CATETGVNQPQHF
v_gene: TRBV24-1
j_gene: TRBJ1-5
abundance: -
d_gene: TRBD1

CDR3nt: TGTGCCTGGAGCCCAATGAATGGGGGCTACACCTTC
CDR3aa: CAWSPMNGGYTF
v_gene: TRBV30
j_gene: TRBJ1-2
abundance: -
d_gene: -

CDR3nt: TGTGCCATCGGGGGACTAGCGGGCTACGAGCAGTACTTC
CDR3aa: CAIGGLAGYEQYF
v_gene: TRBV10-3
j_gene: TRBJ2-7
abundance: -
d_gene: TRBD2

CDR3nt: TGTGCCAGCAGCTACGCGTGGGGGAATAGCAATCAGCCCCAGCATTTT
CDR3aa: CASSYAWGNSNQPQHF
v_gene: TRBV5-5
j_gene: TRBJ1-5
abundance: many
d_gene: -

CDR3nt: TGCAGTGCTAGAGATGGGGACGGCAGTGCCCAAGCTAACTATGGCTACACCTTC
CDR3aa: CSARDGDGSAQANYGYTF
v_gene: TRBV20-1
j_gene: TRBJ1-2
abundance: many
d_gene: -

CDR3nt: TGTGTCAGCAGCCAAGATCCGGCGGGGAAAGCCCAAGAGACCCAGTACTTC
CDR3aa: CVSSQDPAGKAQETQYF
v_gene: TRBV4-2
j_gene: TRBJ2-5
abundance: -
d_gene: -

CDR3nt: TGTGCCAGCACCACAGGGGACAGCTATGGCTACACCTTC
CDR3aa: CASTTGDSYGYTF
v_gene: TRBV12-3/TRBV12-4
j_gene: TRBJ1-2
abundance: -
d_gene: TRBD1

CDR3nt: TGTGTCAGCAGTTTTCCGACAGGTTCGAATGAAAAACTGTTTTTT
CDR3aa: CVSSFPTGSNEKLFF
v_gene: TRBV28
j_gene: TRBJ1-4
abundance: -
d_gene: -

CDR3nt: TGTGCCAGCAGCAGAACAGGGGCAGGGGCCAACGTCCTGACTTTC
CDR3aa: CASSRTGAGANVLTF
v_gene: TRBV9
j_gene: TRBJ2-6
abundance: few
d_gene: TRBD1

CDR3nt: TGTGCCAGCAGCGACCGGGACCACCAAGGGAACACTGAAGCTTTCTTT
CDR3aa: CASSDRDHQGNTEAFF
v_gene: TRBV7-3
j_gene: TRBJ1-1
abundance: -
d_gene: -

CDR3nt: TGTGCCAGTGAGAGGGGTAGCTATGGCTACACCTTC
CDR3aa: CASERGSYGYTF
v_gene: TRBV7-9
j_gene: TRBJ1-2
abundance: -
d_gene: -